The TCR beta chain under discussion was sequenced for a study of breast tumors, draining lymph nodes, adjacent tissues. General observations from the study: Tumors had less TCR diversity than lymph nodes, more than nontumor tissue. Data only fit, rather than demonstrated, lymph node origin of most tumor T cells. Findings are consistent with lymph node origin and intratumoral expansion of most tumor T cells. Compared with basal-like, luminal-like tumors shared significantly more repertoire with nontumor tissue.

Per germline, CDR1 SGHRS and CDR2 YFSETQ. This CDR3 comprises 14 residues. The germline V and J ends were trimmed by 1 base and 6 bases, with 14 bases remaining between them. This clonotype was found many times. Its antigen is unidentified. One entry per CDR3 protein, called by TCRdb with MiXCR from the multiplex PCR reads. The sample has 20,000 to 25,000 distinct CDR3 sequences, approximately 20% seen once. Sample: breast tumor tissue. This clonotype was obtained from a female donor with breast cancer. Some clones in this sample may be carry-over from other donors' samples. This rearrangement joins TRBV5-1 to TRBJ2-7; no clear D gene. CDR3 coding DNA: TGCGCCAGCAGCTTGTCCCCGGCCCCGGGCGAGCAGTACTTC. Translation gives CASSLSPAPGEQYF.